This is a list of T cell receptor beta chains from one sample in a study of blood T cell repertoires in COVID-19. Only in-frame clones appear in the TCRdb table, and some are missing; sequencing was by immunoSEQ multiplex PCR. In the table there are roughly 60,000 clones, about 85% of which are singletons. The source material was peripheral blood. The source is a human donor with acute or convalescent COVID-19. The donor label of this sample is uncertain. The CDR3 runs from the conserved cysteine through the conserved F or W. Each record gives: D gene, V gene, clone size, J gene, CDR3 DNA, CDR3 protein. The D gene is left open where the match is weak. Size is stated for part of the rows, as once, few or many counts, or as a class when the clone is expanded.

.,TRBV11-2,.,TRBJ1-1,TGTGCCAGCAGCTTAAGTGGGAGTGTAACGGGGACTGAAGCTTTCTTT,CASSLSGSVTGTEAFF
.,TRBV7-3,.,TRBJ2-3,TGTGCCAGCAGCATCGGACTTCCGGGCGGGGTCGATACGCAGTATTTT,CASSIGLPGGVDTQYF
.,TRBV28,.,TRBJ2-5,TGTGCCAGCAGTTCACAGGGTGGGGAGACCCAGTACTTC,CASSSQGGETQYF
.,TRBV5-1,.,TRBJ1-2,TGCGCCAGCAGCTTGGAAGGAACCAGGGGCGGGGGCTACACCTTC,CASSLEGTRGGGYTF
.,TRBV28,few,TRBJ1-4,TGTGCCAGCAGTCAAACCAGGGGCGAGGGAAAACTGTTTTTT,CASSQTRGEGKLFF
.,TRBV9,.,TRBJ2-1,TGTGCCAGCAGCGTAGATGTGAGCGGTGAGCAGTTCTTC,CASSVDVSGEQFF
.,TRBV6-5,.,TRBJ1-5,TGTGCCAGCAGCTCTAGGGGGGGGTTCGGTCAGCCCCAGCATTTT,CASSSRGGFGQPQHF
TRBD1,TRBV7-9,.,TRBJ2-5,TGTGCCAGCAGCGGATGGACAGGGTGGGAGACCCAGTACTTC,CASSGWTGWETQYF
.,TRBV30,once,TRBJ1-4,TGTGCCTGGATGACACGAATCCCTAATGAAAAACTGTTTTTT,CAWMTRIPNEKLFF
TRBD1,TRBV7-9,.,TRBJ1-5,TGTGCCAGCAGCATACAGGGGTCTGGTAATCAGCCCCAGCATTTT,CASSIQGSGNQPQHF
.,TRBV5-5,.,TRBJ1-2,TGTGCCAGCAGCTTGACAGGGACCTATGGCTACACCTTC,CASSLTGTYGYTF
.,TRBV6-1,.,TRBJ2-2,TGTGCCAGCAGTGAATATGGTGGCGTAACAGGGAACACCGGGGAGCTGTTTTTT,CASSEYGGVTGNTGELFF
.,TRBV10-2,once,TRBJ1-1,TGCGCCAGCAGTGACCCAATAAACGACAGTAGGAACACTGAAGCTTTCTTT,CASSDPINDSRNTEAFF
TRBD1,TRBV7-2,.,TRBJ1-1,TGTGCCAGCAGCCCCCCGGGACAGGGATTCATGAACACTGAAGCTTTCTTT,CASSPPGQGFMNTEAFF
.,TRBV4-1,.,TRBJ2-7,TGCGCCAGCAGCCAAGATTATTTTAACGAGCAGTACTTC,CASSQDYFNEQYF
.,TRBV19,few,TRBJ1-2,TGTGCCAGTAGTATAGACAGAAGTAATGGCTACACCTTC,CASSIDRSNGYTF
.,TRBV5-1,.,TRBJ1-4,TGCGCCAGCAGCTTTGGGGGGAGGACAACTAATGAAAAACTGTTTTTT,CASSFGGRTTNEKLFF
TRBD1,TRBV27,few,TRBJ1-6,TGTGCCAGCAGTCCAGGACAGGGGGCCGGTTCACCCCTCCACTTT,CASSPGQGAGSPLHF
.,TRBV9,.,TRBJ2-5,TGTGCCAGCAGCGTAGACTCGGAGGAGACCCAGTACTTC,CASSVDSEETQYF
.,TRBV5-1,.,TRBJ1-3,TGCGCCAGCAGCCGCCGGGGGGGCTCTGGAAACACCATATATTTT,CASSRRGGSGNTIYF
.,TRBV7-9,.,TRBJ1-5,TGTGCCAGCAGCTTACAGGGAAGTCACAATCAGCCCCAGCATTTT,CASSLQGSHNQPQHF
TRBD1,TRBV3-1/TRBV3-2,.,TRBJ2-2,TGTGCCAGCAGCCAAGATGGGTGGGGACAGGGGGTGAACACCGGGGAGCTGTTTTTT,CASSQDGWGQGVNTGELFF
TRBD1,TRBV18,.,TRBJ1-4,TGTGCCAGCTCGCCCGATATCGGGACAGGGAATGAAAAACTGTTTTTT,CASSPDIGTGNEKLFF